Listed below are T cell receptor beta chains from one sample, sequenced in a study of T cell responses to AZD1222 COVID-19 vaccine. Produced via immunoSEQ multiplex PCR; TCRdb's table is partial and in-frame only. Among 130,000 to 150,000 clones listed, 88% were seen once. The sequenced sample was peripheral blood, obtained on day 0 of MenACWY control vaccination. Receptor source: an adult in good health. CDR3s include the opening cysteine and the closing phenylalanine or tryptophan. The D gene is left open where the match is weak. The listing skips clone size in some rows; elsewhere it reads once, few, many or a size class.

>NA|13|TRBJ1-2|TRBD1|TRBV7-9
CASSPGQGFGYTF
TGTGCCAGCAGCCCAGGACAGGGCTTTGGCTACACCTTC
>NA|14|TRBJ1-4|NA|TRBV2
CASVPGTRNEKLFF
TGTGCCAGCGTGCCCGGGACGAGAAATGAAAAACTGTTTTTT
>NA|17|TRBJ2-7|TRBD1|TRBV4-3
CASSRGARDRGLGEQYF
TGCGCCAGCAGCCGGGGGGCCCGGGACAGGGGCCTCGGGGAGCAGTACTTC
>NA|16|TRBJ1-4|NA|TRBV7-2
CASSAGLYATNEKLFF
TGTGCCAGCAGCGCCGGACTGTATGCAACTAATGAAAAACTGTTTTTT
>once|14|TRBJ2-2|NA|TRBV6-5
CASRADRNTGELFF
TGTGCCAGCAGGGCAGACAGGAACACCGGGGAGCTGTTTTTT
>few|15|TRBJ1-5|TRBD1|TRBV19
CASTIGTVSNQPQHF
TGTGCCAGTACTATAGGGACAGTAAGCAATCAGCCCCAGCATTTT
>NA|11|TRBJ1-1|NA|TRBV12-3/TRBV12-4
CASSPNTEAFF
TGTGCCAGCAGTCCAAACACTGAAGCTTTCTTT
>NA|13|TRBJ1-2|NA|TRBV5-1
CASSLAGGDGYTF
TGCGCCAGCAGCTTGGCCGGTGGGGACGGCTACACCTTC
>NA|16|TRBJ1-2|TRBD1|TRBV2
CASIPGQGLFSYGYTF
TGTGCCAGCATACCGGGACAGGGCCTTTTCTCCTATGGCTACACCTTC
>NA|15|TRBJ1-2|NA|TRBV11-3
CASSFGGPTNYGYTF
TGTGCCAGCAGCTTCGGGGGGCCAACCAACTATGGCTACACCTTC
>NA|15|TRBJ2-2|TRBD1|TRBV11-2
CASSPGTGGTGELFF
TGTGCCAGCAGCCCCGGGACAGGGGGCACCGGGGAGCTGTTTTTT
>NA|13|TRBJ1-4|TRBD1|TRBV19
CASSIPWTGGLFF
TGTGCCAGTAGTATACCCTGGACAGGCGGACTGTTTTTT
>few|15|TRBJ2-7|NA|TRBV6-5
CASSYLGPQQYEQYF
TGTGCCAGCAGCTATCTGGGACCGCAGCAATACGAGCAGTACTTC
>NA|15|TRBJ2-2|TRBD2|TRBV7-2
CASSLQRESNGELFF
TGTGCCAGCAGCTTACAGCGGGAGTCGAACGGGGAGCTGTTTTTT
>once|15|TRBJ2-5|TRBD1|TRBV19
CASSILQGAMKTQYF
TGTGCCAGTAGTATTTTACAGGGGGCCATGAAGACCCAGTACTTC